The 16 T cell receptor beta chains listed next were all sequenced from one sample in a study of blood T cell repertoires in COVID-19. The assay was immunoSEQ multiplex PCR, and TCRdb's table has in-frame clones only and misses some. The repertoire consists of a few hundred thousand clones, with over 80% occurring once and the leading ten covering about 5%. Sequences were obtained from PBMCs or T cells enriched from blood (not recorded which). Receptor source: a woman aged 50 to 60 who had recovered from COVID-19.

CDR3 sequence reads: CASSREPEDRAYGYTF. The CDR3 bases are TGTGCCAGCAGCCGCGAACCCGAGGACAGGGCCTATGGCTACACCTTC. This sequence joins TRBV11-2 and TRBJ1-2, with 8 bases aligning to TRBD1. The CDR3 loop spans 16 amino acids. Losses at the gene ends were 5 bases for V and 4 bases for J; bases not matched to a gene: 12. CDR1 SGHAT and CDR2 FQNNGV come from the germline V gene. The entire variable domain, with the rest obtained from reference TRBV11-2 and TRBJ1-2, is as follows: EAGVAQSPRYKIIEKRQSVAFWCNPISGHATLYWYQQILGQGPKLLIQFQNNGVVDDSQLPKDRFSAERLKGVDSTLKIQPAKLEDSAVYLCASSREPEDRAYGYTFGSGTRLTVV.

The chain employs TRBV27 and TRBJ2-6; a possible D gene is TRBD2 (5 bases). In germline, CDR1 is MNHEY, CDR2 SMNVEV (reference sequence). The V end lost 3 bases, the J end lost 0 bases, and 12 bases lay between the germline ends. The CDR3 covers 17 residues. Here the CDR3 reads CASSLEAPRSGANVLTF. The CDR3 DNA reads TGTGCCAGCAGTTTGGAGGCCCCACGCTCTGGGGCCAACGTCCTGACTTTC.

The DNA for the CDR3 is TGCAGCGTTGAAGGGGGGGGTAACACTGAAGCTTTCTTT. Protein sequence: CSVEGGGNTEAFF. The gene calls are TRBV29-1 and TRBJ1-1; TRBD1 might be the D (5 bases). CDR1 and CDR2 (germline): SQVTM, ANQGSEA. The V end was cut by 1 base, the J end by 2 bases, with 8 bases between. The CDR3 extends over 13 amino acids.

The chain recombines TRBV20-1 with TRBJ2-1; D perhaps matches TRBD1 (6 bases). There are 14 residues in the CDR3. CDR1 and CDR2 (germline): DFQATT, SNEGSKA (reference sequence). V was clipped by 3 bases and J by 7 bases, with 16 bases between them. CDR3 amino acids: CSASRRLGGNEQFF. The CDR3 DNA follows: TGCAGTGCTAGTCGGCGCTTAGGGGGAAATGAGCAGTTCTTC.

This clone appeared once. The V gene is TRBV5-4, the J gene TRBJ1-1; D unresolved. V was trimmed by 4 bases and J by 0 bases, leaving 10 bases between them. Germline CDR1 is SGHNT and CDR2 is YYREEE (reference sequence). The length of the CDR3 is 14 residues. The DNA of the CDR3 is TGTGCCAGCAGCCCGGACTGGATGAACACTGAAGCTTTCTTT. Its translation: CASSPDWMNTEAFF.

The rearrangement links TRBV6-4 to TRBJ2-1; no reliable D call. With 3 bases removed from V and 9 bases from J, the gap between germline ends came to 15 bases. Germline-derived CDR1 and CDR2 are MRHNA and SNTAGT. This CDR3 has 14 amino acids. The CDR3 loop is CASSEFQAQSEQFF. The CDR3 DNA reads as TGTGCCAGCAGTGAGTTCCAGGCGCAGAGTGAGCAGTTCTTC.

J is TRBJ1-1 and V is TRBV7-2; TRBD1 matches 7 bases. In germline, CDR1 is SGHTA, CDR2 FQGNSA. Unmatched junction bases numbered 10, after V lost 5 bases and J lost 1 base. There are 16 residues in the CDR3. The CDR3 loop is CASSAMTGWENTEAFF. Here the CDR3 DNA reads TGTGCCAGCAGCGCAATGACAGGGTGGGAGAACACTGAAGCTTTCTTT.

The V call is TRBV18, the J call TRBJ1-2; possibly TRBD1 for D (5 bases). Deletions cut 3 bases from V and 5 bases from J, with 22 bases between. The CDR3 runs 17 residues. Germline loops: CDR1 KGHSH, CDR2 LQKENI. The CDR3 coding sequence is TGTGCCAGCTCACCGACACCTTCATCGACAGACGCGTATGGCTACACCTTC. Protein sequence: CASSPTPSSTDAYGYTF. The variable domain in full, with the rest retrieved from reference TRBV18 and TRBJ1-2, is NAGVMQNPRHLVRRRGQEARLRCSPMKGHSHVYWYRQLPEEGLKFMVYLQKENIIDESGMPKERFSAEFPKEGPSILRIQQVVRGDSAAYFCASSPTPSSTDAYGYTFGSGTRLTVV.

Here the CDR3 reads CASSQDLGQGAGGYTF. The CDR3 DNA sequence: TGTGCCAGCAGCCAAGACTTGGGACAGGGGGCGGGAGGCTACACCTTC. V usage is TRBV14 and J usage is TRBJ1-2, with 12 nucleotides matching TRBD1. This CDR3 is 16 amino acids long. V lost 0 bases and J lost 8; bases outside the gene matches: 7. Germline V gene data show CDR1 as SGHDN and CDR2 as FVKESK. Using reference TRBV14 and TRBJ1-2 for the parts outside the CDR3, the full variable domain is EAGVTQFPSHSVIEKGQTVTLRCDPISGHDNLYWYRRVMGKEIKFLLHFVKESKQDESGMPNNRFLAERTGGTYSTLKVQPAELEDSGVYFCASSQDLGQGAGGYTFGSGTRLTVV.

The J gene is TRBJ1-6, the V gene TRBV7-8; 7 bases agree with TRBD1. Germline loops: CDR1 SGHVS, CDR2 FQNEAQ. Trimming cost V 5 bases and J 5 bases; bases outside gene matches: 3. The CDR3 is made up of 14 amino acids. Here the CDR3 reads CASSLDRNNSPLHF. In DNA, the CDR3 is TGTGCCAGCAGCCTGGACAGGAATAATTCACCCCTCCACTTT.

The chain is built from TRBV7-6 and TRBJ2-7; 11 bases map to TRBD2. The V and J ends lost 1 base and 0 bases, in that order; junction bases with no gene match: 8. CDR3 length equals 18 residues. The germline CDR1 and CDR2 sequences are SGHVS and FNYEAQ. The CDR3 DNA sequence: TGTGCCAGCAGCTTAGGGCTAGCGGGAGGAGGTGGCTCCTACGAGCAGTACTTC. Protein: CASSLGLAGGGGSYEQYF.

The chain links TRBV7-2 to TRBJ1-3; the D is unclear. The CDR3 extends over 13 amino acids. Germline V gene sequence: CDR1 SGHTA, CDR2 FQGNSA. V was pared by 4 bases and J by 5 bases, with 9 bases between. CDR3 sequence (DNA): TGTGCCAGCAGCTCTACGCTGAGAAACACCATATATTTT. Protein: CASSSTLRNTIYF. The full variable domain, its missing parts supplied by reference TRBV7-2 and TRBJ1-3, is GAGVSQSPSNKVTEKGKDVELRCDPISGHTALYWYRQSLGQGLEFLIYFQGNSAPDKSGLPSDRFSAERTGGSVSTLTIQRTQQEDSAVYLCASSSTLRNTIYFGEGSWLTVV.

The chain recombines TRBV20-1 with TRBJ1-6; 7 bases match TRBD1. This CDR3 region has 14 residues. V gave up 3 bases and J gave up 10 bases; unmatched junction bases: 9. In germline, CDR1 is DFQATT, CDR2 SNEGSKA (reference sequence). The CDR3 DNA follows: TGCAGTGCTAGTGGGAGGGGGCGAGGGTCACCCCTCCACTTT. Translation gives CSASGRGRGSPLHF.

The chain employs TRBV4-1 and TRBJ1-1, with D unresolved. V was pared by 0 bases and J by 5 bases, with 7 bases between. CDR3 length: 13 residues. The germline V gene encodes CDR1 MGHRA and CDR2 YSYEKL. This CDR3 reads CASSQEQKTEAFF. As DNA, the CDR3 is TGCGCCAGCAGCCAAGAGCAGAAGACTGAAGCTTTCTTT.

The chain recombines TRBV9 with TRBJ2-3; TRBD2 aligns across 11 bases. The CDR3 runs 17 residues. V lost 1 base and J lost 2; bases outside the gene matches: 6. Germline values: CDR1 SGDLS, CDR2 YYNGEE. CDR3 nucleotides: TGTGCCAGCAGCGTACAGGCTAGCGGGGGGCACACAGATACGCAGTATTTT. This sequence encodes CASSVQASGGHTDTQYF.

CDR3 protein: CASSRAGEKLFF. In DNA, the CDR3 is TGTGCCAGCAGCCGGGCGGGTGAAAAACTGTTTTTT. The J gene is TRBJ1-4, the V gene TRBV7-2, with D unresolved. Per the germline V gene, CDR1 is SGHTA and CDR2 is FQGNSA. The CDR3 runs to 12 residues. V was cut by 5 bases and J by 7 bases, with 8 bases left in between.